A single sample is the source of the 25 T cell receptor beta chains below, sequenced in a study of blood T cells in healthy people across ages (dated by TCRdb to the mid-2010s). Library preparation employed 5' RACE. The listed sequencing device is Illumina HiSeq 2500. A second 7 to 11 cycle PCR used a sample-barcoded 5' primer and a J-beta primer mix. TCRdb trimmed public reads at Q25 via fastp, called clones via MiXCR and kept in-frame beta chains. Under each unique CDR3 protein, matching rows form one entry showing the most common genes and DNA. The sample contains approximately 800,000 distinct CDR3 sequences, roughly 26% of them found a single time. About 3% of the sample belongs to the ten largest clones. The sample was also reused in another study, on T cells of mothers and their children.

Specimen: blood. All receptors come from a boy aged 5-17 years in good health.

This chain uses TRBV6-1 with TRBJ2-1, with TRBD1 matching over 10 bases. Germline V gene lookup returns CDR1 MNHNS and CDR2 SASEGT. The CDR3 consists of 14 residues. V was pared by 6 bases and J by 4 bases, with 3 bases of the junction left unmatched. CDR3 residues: CASRGQGDYNEQFF. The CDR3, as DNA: TGTGCCAGCAGAGGACAGGGGGATTACAATGAGCAGTTCTTC.

CDR3 residues: CSALGRGTNYGYTF. The CDR3 DNA reads TGCAGTGCACTTGGGCGGGGGACTAACTATGGCTACACCTTC. The chain employs TRBV20-1 and TRBJ1-2, with D perhaps TRBD1 (5 bases). The V end lost 6 bases, the J end lost 0 bases, and 14 bases lay between the germline ends. Per germline, CDR1 DFQATT and CDR2 SNEGSKA (reference sequence). The CDR3 consists of 14 residues.

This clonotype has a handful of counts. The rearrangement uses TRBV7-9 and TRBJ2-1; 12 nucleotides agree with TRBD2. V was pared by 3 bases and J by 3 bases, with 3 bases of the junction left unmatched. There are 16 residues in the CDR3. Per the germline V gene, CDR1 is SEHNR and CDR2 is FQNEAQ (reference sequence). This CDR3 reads CASSFLTSGGYNEQFF. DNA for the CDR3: TGTGCCAGCAGCTTTCTGACTAGCGGGGGCTACAATGAGCAGTTCTTC.

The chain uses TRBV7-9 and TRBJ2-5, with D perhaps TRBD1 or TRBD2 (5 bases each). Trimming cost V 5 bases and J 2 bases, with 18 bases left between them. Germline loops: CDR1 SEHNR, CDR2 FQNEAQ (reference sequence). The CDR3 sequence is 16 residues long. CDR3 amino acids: CASSTRRGPKQETQYF. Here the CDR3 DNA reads TGTGCCAGCAGCACGAGACGGGGCCCGAAACAAGAGACCCAGTACTTC.

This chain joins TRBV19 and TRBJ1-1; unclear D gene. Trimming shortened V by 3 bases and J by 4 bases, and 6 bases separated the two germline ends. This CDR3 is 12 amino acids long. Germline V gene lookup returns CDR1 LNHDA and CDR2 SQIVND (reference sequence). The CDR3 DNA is TGTGCCAGTAGTATCCAGAGCACTGAAGCTTTCTTT. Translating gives CASSIQSTEAFF.

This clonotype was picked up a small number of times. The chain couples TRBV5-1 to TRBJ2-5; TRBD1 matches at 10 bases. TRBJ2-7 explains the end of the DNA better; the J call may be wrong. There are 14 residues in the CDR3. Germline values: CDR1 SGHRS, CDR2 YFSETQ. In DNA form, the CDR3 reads TGCGCCAGCAGCTTGGGGGACAGGGGCCACGAGCAGTACTTC. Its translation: CASSLGDRGHEQYF.

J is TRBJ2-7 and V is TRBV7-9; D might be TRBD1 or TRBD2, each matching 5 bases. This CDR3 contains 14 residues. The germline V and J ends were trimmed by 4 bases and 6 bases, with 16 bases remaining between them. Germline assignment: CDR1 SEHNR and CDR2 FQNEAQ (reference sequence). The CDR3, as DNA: TGTGCCAGCAGCTCGGGGCCACAGATCTTCGAGCAGTACTTC. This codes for CASSSGPQIFEQYF.

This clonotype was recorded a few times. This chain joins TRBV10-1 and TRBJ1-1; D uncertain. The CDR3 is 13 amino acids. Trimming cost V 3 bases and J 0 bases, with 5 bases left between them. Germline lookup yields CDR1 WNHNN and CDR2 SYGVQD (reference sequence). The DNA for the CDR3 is TGCGCCAGCAGTGATTCCATGAACACTGAAGCTTTCTTT. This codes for CASSDSMNTEAFF.

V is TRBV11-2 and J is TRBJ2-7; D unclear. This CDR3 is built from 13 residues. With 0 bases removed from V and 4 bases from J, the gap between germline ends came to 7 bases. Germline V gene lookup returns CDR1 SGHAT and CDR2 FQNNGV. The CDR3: CASSLDLGYEQYF. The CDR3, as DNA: TGTGCCAGCAGCTTAGATTTGGGATACGAGCAGTACTTC.

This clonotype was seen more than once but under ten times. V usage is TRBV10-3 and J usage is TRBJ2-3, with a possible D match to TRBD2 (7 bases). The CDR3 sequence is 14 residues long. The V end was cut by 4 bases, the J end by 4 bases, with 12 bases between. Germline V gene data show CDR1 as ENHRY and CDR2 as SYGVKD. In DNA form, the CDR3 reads TGTGCCATCAGTGGGGGGGGCCTTCCAGATACGCAGTATTTT. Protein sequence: CAISGGGLPDTQYF.

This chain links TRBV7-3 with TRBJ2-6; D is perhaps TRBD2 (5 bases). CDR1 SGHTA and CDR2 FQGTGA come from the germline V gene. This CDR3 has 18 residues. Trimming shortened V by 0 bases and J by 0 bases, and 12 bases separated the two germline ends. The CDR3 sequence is CASSLTGGPSSGANVLTF. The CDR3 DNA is TGTGCCAGCAGCTTAACAGGAGGCCCTAGCTCTGGGGCCAACGTCCTGACTTTC.

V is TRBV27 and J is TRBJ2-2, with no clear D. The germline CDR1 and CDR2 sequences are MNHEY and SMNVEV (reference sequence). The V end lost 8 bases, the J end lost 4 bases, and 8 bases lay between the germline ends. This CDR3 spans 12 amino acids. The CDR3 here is CASGRFTGELFF. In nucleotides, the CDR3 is TGTGCCAGCGGTAGATTCACCGGGGAGCTGTTTTTT.

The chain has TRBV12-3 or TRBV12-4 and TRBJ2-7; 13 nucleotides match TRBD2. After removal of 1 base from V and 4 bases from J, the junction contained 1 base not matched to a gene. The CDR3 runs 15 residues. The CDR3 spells CASSLEGLAGYEQYF. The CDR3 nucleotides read TGTGCCAGCAGTTTAGAGGGACTAGCGGGATACGAGCAGTACTTC.

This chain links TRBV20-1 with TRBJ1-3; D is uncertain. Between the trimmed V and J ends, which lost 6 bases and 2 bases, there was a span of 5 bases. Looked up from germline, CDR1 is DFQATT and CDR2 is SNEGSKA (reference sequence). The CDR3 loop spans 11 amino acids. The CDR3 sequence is CSAFAGNTIYF. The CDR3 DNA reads TGCAGTGCGTTCGCTGGAAACACCATATATTTT.

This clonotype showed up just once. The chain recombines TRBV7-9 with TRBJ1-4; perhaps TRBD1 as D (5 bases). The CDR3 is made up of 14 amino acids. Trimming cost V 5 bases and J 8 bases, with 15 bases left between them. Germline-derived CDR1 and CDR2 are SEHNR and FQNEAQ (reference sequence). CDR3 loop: CASSPRRDGEKLFF. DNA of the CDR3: TGTGCCAGCAGCCCTAGGAGGGACGGCGAAAAACTGTTTTTT.

The CDR3 nucleotides read TGCGCCAGCAGCTTCGCAGGACTAGCGGGGGGCTCCTACGAGCAGTACTTC. This codes for CASSFAGLAGGSYEQYF. The chain is built from TRBV5-1 and TRBJ2-7, with 14 bases that match TRBD2. This CDR3 spans 17 amino acids. V lost 2 bases to trimming and J lost 0 bases; unmatched junction nucleotides: 4. In germline, CDR1 is SGHRS, CDR2 YFSETQ.

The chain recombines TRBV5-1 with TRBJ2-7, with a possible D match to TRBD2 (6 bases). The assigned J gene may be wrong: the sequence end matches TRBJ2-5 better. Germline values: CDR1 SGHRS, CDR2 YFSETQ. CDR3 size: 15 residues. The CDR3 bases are TGCGCCAGCAGCTTTGGCGGAGTGGGAGGAGAGACCCAGTACTTC. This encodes CASSFGGVGGETQYF.

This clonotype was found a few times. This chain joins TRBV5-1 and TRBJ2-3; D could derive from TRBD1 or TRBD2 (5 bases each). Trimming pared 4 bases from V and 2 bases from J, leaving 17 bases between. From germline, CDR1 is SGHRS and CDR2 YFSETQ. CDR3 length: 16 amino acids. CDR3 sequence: CASSPGTAVFTDTQYF. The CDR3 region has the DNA TGCGCCAGCAGCCCCGGGACGGCGGTTTTCACAGATACGCAGTATTTT.

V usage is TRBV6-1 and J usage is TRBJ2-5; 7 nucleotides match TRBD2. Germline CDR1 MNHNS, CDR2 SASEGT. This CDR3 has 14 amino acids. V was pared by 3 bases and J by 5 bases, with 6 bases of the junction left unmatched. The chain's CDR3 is CASSDFAGAETQYF. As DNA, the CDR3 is TGTGCCAGCAGTGATTTCGCGGGAGCGGAGACCCAGTACTTC.

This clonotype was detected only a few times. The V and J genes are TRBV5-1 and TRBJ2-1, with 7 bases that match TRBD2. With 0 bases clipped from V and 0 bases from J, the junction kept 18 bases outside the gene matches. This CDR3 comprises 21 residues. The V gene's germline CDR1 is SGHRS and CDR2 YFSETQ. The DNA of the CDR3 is TGCGCCAGCAGCTTGGCTCTGTCCGTGGGACTATCCGGTCGCTCCTACAATGAGCAGTTCTTC. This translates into CASSLALSVGLSGRSYNEQFF.

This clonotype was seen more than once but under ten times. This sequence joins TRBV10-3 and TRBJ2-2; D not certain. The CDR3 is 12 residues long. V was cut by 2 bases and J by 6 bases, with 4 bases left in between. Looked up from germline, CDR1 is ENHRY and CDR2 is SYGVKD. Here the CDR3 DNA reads TGTGCCATCAGTGAGCAGTCCGGGGAGCTGTTTTTT. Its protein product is CAISEQSGELFF.

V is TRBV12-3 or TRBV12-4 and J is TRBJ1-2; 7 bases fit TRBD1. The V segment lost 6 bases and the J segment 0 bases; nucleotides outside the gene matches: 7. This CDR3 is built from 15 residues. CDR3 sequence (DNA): TGTGCCAGCAGCTCCGGGACAGATACTAACTATGGCTACACCTTC. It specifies CASSSGTDTNYGYTF.

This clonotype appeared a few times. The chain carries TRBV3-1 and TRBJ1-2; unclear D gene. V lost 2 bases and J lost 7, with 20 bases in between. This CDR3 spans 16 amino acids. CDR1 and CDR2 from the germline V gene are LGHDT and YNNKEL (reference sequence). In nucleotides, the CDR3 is TGTGCCAGCAGCCAATTCGCCCGCACGGAAAAAGGTGGCTACACCTTC. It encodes CASSQFARTEKGGYTF.

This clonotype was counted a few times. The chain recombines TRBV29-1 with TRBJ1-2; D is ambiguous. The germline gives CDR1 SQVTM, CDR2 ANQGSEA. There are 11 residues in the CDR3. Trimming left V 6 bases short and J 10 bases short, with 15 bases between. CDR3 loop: CSVIYNRPYTF. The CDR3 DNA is TGCAGCGTGATCTATAACCGTCCCTACACCTTC.

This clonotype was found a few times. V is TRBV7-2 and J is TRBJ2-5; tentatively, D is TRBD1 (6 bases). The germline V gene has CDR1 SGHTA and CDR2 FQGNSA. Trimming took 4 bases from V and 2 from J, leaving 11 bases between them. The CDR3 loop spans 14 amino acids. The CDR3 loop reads CASSYGGPQETQYF. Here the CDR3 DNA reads TGTGCCAGCAGCTATGGGGGCCCTCAAGAGACCCAGTACTTC.